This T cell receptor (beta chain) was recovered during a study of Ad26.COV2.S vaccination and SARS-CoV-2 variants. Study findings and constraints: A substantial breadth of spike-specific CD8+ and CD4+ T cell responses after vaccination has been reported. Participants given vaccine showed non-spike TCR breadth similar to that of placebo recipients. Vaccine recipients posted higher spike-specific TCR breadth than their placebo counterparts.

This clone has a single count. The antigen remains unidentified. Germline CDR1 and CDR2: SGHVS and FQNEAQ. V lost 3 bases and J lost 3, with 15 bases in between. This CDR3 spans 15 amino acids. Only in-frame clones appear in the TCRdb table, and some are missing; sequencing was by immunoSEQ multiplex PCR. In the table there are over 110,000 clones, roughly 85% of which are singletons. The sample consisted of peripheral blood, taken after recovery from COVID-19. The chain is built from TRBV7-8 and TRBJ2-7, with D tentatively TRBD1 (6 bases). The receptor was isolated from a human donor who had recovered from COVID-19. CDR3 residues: CASSLETGTLYEQYF. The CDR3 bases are TGTGCCAGCAGCTTGGAGACAGGAACCCTCTACGAGCAGTACTTC. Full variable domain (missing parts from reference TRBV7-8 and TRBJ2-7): GAGVSQSPRYKVAKRGQDVALRCDPISGHVSLFWYQQALGQGPEFLTYFQNEAQLDKSGLPSDRFFAERPEGSVSTLKIQRTQQEDSAVYLCASSLETGTLYEQYFGPGTRLTVT.